These 16 T cell receptor beta chains originate from one sample sequenced in a study of blood T cells in healthy people across ages. Primers used in a second PCR of roughly 7 to 12 cycles were a sample-barcoded 5' primer and a J-beta primer mix. One entry per CDR3 protein, called by TCRdb with MiXCR from the 5' RACE reads. This sample yields more than 700,000 distinct CDR3 sequences, of which about half are seen a single time; around a sixth belongs to the top ten. Sequencing was done on a sample of blood. These receptors all stem from a man at least 80 years old in good health.

This chain joins TRBV20-1 and TRBJ2-5; D is unresolved. Germline CDR1 and CDR2: DFQATT and SNEGSKA (reference sequence). V lost 6 bases, J lost 0 bases, and 8 bases lay in between. This CDR3 is 12 amino acids long. CDR3 DNA sequence: TGCAGTGCGGTGGGGTACCAAGAGACCCAGTACTTC. Translation: CSAVGYQETQYF.

About this clonotype itself: A read error may explain this, as a much larger clone is one base away. The genes are TRBV11-3 and TRBJ2-7; D is uncertain. The ends were cut back, 3 bases at V and 5 bases at J, with 11 bases in the middle. Germline CDR1 and CDR2: SGHNT and YENEEA. CDR3 length: 13 residues. This CDR3 is CASSFSGPHEQYF. In DNA form, the CDR3 reads TGTGCCAGCAGCTTTTCAGGTCCCCACGAGCAGTACTTC.

The chain combines TRBV29-1 with TRBJ1-1; 9 bases line up with TRBD1. Germline CDR1 reads SQVTM; CDR2 reads ANQGSEA. The CDR3 length is 13 residues. Losses at the gene ends were 4 bases for V and 7 bases for J; bases not matched to a gene: 7. The CDR3 nucleotides read TGCAGCGTTGCCGGGACAGGGTTAGGTGAAGCTTTCTTT. Translation gives CSVAGTGLGEAFF.

There are a few counts of this clonotype. The chain links TRBV29-1 to TRBJ2-3; no clear D. The germline V gene encodes CDR1 SQVTM and CDR2 ANQGSEA. V lost 0 bases, J lost 4 bases, and 11 bases lay in between. CDR3 length equals 14 residues. CDR3 sequence (DNA): TGCAGCGTTGAAGAAGGGAAAGGTGCAGATACGCAGTATTTT. It encodes CSVEEGKGADTQYF.

The table lists this clonotype with a few counts. The chain employs TRBV18 and TRBJ2-7, with 10 bases matching TRBD2. Germline V gene lookup returns CDR1 KGHSH and CDR2 LQKENI. V dropped 2 bases and J dropped 3; count of bases not matched to a gene: 10. The CDR3 contains 17 residues. The CDR3 here is CASSPSALAGPNYEQYF. CDR3 sequence (DNA): TGTGCCAGCTCACCATCGGCACTAGCGGGGCCCAACTACGAGCAGTACTTC.

This clonotype occurred a few times. CDR3 nucleotides: TGCAGTGCTACCTCGGGACAGTATAATTCACCCCTCCACTTT. This gives the protein CSATSGQYNSPLHF. V usage is TRBV20-1 and J usage is TRBJ1-6, with 7 nucleotides matching TRBD1. The V gene's germline CDR1 is DFQATT and CDR2 SNEGSKA (reference sequence). The CDR3 runs to 14 residues. Trimming removed 4 bases from V and 4 bases from J; junction bases left unmatched: 4.

The sample holds a few counts of this clonotype. A read error may be the cause here, since a much bigger clone is one base away. CDR3 loop: CSGGEGETQYF. CDR3 nucleotides: TGCAGCGGGGGGGAAGGAGAGACCCAGTACTTC. V is TRBV29-1 and J is TRBJ2-5, with D perhaps TRBD2 (6 bases). Germline V gene data show CDR1 as SQVTM and CDR2 as ANQGSEA. V lost 7 bases and J lost 4, with 10 bases in between. The CDR3 has 11 amino acids.

This clonotype was observed a handful of times. The chain has TRBV6-5 and TRBJ2-1; the D gene is possibly TRBD1 (5 bases). Trimming removed 7 bases from V and 4 bases from J, with 11 bases in between. The CDR3 length is 13 residues. Germline V gene lookup returns CDR1 MNHEY and CDR2 SVGAGI. The CDR3 DNA is TGTGCCAGCACCGACGACAGTTACAATGAGCAGTTCTTC. This translates into CASTDDSYNEQFF.

This clonotype came up once. This sequence joins TRBV7-6 and TRBJ1-1, with TRBD1 as a possible D gene (5 bases). Trimming removed 6 bases from V and 5 bases from J, with 13 bases in between. The CDR3 is 13 residues long. Per germline, CDR1 SGHVS and CDR2 FNYEAQ. CDR3 coding DNA: TGTGCCAGCAGGTCATGGGGGTCGACTGAAGCTTTCTTT. As protein: CASRSWGSTEAFF.

In the case of this clonotype: This could be a read error, since a much larger clone is one nucleotide away. This rearrangement joins TRBV2 to TRBJ1-2, with D tentatively TRBD1 (5 bases). V was trimmed by 4 bases and J by 2 bases, leaving 5 bases between them. The germline V gene has CDR1 SNHLY and CDR2 FYNNEI. The CDR3 covers 12 residues. The CDR3 DNA follows: TGTGCCAGCAGTGGACAGAACTATGGCTACACCTTC. Its protein is CASSGQNYGYTF.

This clonotype was observed at least ten times. The chain carries TRBV15 and TRBJ2-3; either TRBD1 or TRBD2 may fit D (5 bases each). CDR1 LNHNV and CDR2 YYDKDF come from the germline V gene (reference sequence). The CDR3 has 14 residues. The V end lost 7 bases, the J end lost 5 bases, and 16 bases lay between the germline ends. The CDR3 loop is CATTGRKTLDTQYF. The CDR3, as DNA: TGTGCCACCACGGGGCGGAAGACGTTAGATACGCAGTATTTT. Filled out from reference TRBV15 and TRBJ2-3, the complete variable domain reads DAMVIQNPRYQVTQFGKPVTLSCSQTLNHNVMYWYQQKSSQAPKLLFHYYDKDFNNEADTPDNFQSRRPNTSFCFLDIRSPGLGDTAMYLCATTGRKTLDTQYFGPGTRLTVL.

This clonotype was picked up many times. The chain is built from TRBV7-2 and TRBJ2-3; D may match TRBD1 or TRBD2 (5 bases each). Trimming left V 4 bases short and J 7 bases short, with 18 bases between. Germline CDR1 SGHTA, CDR2 FQGNSA. This CDR3 contains 15 residues. CDR3 in DNA: TGTGCCAGCAGCTCTCGAGGGGATTCGTTGAATACGCAGTATTTT. Protein product: CASSSRGDSLNTQYF. The full variable domain, its missing parts supplied by reference TRBV7-2 and TRBJ2-3, is GAGVSQSPSNKVTEKGKDVELRCDPISGHTALYWYRQSLGQGLEFLIYFQGNSAPDKSGLPSDRFSAERTGGSVSTLTIQRTQQEDSAVYLCASSSRGDSLNTQYFGPGTRLTVL.

In the case of this clonotype: Compared with germline, one end of the junction differs, possibly owing to a read error. The rearrangement links TRBV12-3 or TRBV12-4 to TRBJ2-5; 12 positions agree with TRBD2. The CDR3 contains 16 residues. The CDR3 DNA follows: TGTGCCAGCAGTCTAGCGGGAGGGATCTCCTACAATGAGCAGTACTTC. Translating it yields CASSLAGGISYNEQYF.

In this sample, this clonotype turned up a few times. CDR3 region: CASSFSGGPKETQYF. The CDR3 nucleotides read TGTGCCAGCAGCTTTTCGGGAGGGCCTAAAGAGACCCAGTACTTC. This rearrangement joins TRBV5-4 to TRBJ2-5; 8 nucleotides agree with TRBD2. J gave up 3 bases and V 2 bases, and 6 bases lay outside the gene matches. The length of the CDR3 is 15 residues. Germline V gives CDR1 SGHNT, CDR2 YYREEE (reference sequence).

The gene calls are TRBV7-2 and TRBJ2-5, with 10 bases that match TRBD2. CDR3 length equals 16 residues. Germline values: CDR1 SGHTA, CDR2 FQGNSA. Losses at the gene ends were 4 bases for V and 4 bases for J; bases not matched to a gene: 9. Here the CDR3 reads CASSSDRVAGGETQYF. In DNA form, the CDR3 reads TGTGCCAGCAGCTCTGACAGGGTAGCGGGAGGAGAGACCCAGTACTTC.

A word on this clonotype: A read error may be the cause here, since a much bigger clone is one base away. This chain joins TRBV28 and TRBJ2-5; 9 bases fit TRBD1. The J call may be wrong; the DNA end is better matched by TRBJ2-7. The CDR3 runs to 15 residues. Germline CDR1 MDHEN, CDR2 SYDVKM. CDR3 sequence: CTSSPTDRGRYEQYF. The DNA of the CDR3 is TGTACCAGCAGTCCGACGGACAGGGGAAGGTACGAGCAGTACTTC.